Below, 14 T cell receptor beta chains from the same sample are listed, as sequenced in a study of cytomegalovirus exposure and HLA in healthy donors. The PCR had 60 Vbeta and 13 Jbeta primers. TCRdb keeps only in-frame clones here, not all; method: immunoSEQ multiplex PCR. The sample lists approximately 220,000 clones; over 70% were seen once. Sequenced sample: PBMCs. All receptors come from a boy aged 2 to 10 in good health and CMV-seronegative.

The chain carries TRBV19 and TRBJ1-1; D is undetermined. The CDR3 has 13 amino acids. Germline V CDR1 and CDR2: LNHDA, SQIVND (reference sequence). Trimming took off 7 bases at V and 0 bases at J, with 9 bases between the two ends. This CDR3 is CASNTLMNTEAFF. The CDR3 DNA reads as TGTGCCAGTAACACCCTCATGAACACTGAAGCTTTCTTT.

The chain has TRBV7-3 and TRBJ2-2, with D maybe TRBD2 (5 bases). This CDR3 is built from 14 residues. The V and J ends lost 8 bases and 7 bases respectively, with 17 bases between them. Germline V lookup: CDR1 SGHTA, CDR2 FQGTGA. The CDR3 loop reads CASAPSQGYGELFF. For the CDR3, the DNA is TGTGCCAGCGCCCCTAGCCAAGGCTACGGGGAGCTGTTTTTT.

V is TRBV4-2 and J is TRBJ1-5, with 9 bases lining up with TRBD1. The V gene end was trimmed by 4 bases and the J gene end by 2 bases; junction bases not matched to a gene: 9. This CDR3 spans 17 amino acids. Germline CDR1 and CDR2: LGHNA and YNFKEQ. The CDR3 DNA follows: TGTGCCAGCAGCCGCACAGGGGGCGCTTACGGCAATCAGCCCCAGCATTTT. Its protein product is CASSRTGGAYGNQPQHF.

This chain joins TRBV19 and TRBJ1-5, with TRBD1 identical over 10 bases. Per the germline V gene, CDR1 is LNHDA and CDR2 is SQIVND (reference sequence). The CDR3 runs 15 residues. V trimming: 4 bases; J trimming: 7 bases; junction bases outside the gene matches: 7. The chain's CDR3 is CASSTGTGEYQPQHF. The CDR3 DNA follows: TGTGCCAGTAGTACTGGGACAGGGGAGTACCAGCCCCAGCATTTT.

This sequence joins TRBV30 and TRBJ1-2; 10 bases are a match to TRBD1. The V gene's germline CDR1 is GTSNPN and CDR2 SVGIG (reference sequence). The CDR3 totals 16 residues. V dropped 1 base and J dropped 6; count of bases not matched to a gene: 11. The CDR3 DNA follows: TGTGCCTGGAGTGGACAGGGGGCGCCGTATATCAATGGCTACACCTTC. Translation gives CAWSGQGAPYINGYTF.

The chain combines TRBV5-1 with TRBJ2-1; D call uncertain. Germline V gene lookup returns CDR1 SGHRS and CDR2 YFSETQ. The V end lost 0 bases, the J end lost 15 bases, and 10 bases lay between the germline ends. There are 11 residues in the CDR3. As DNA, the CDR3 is TGCGCCAGCAGCTTGGGTAGCCTTGCGTTCTTC. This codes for CASSLGSLAFF.

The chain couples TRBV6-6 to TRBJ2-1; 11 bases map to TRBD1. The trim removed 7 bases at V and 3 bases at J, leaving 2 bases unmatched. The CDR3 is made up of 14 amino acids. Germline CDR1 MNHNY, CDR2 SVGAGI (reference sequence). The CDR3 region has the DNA TGTGCCAGCACCGGGACAGGGGGCTACAATGAGCAGTTCTTC. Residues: CASTGTGGYNEQFF.

CDR3 DNA: TGTGCCAGCAATCGGCCGGGACAACTTGATGGCTACACCTTC. This translates into CASNRPGQLDGYTF. The chain has TRBV6-5 and TRBJ1-2, with TRBD1 as a possible D gene (6 bases). Trimming removed 7 bases from V and 6 bases from J, with 18 bases in between. This CDR3 comprises 14 residues. From germline, CDR1 is MNHEY and CDR2 SVGAGI.

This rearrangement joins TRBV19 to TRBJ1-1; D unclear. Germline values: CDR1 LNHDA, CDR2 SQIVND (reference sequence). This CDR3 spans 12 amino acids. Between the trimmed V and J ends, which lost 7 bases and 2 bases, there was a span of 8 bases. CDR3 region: CASKEFNTEAFF. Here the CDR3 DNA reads TGTGCCAGTAAAGAGTTTAACACTGAAGCTTTCTTT.

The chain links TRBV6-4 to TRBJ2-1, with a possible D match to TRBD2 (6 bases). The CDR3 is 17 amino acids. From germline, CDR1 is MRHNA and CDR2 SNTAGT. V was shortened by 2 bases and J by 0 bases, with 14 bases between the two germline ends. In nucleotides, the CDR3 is TGTGCCAGCAGTGACGACCCTAGCGCCAGCTCCTACAATGAGCAGTTCTTC. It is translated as CASSDDPSASSYNEQFF.

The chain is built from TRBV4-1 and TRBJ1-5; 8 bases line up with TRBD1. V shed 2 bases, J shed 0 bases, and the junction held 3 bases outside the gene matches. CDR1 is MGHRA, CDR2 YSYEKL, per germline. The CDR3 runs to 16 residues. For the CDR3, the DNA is TGCGCCAGCAGCCAACCACAGGGGGTTAGCAATCAGCCCCAGCATTTT. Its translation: CASSQPQGVSNQPQHF.

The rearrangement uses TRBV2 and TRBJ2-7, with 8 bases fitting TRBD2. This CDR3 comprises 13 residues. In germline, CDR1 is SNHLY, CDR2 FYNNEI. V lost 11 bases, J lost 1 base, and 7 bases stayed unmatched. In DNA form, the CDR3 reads TGTGCCGCCGCGGGAGGCCTGTCCTACGAGCAGTACTTC. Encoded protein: CAAAGGLSYEQYF.

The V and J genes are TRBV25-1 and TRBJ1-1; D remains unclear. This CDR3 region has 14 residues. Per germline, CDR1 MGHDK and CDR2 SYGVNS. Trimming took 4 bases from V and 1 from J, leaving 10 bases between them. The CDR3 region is CASSGARKNTEAFF. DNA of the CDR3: TGTGCCAGCAGTGGGGCCAGGAAGAACACTGAAGCTTTCTTT.

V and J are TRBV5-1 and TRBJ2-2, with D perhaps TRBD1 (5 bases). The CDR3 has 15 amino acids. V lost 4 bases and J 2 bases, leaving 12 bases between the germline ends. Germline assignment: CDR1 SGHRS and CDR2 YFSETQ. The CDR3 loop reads CASSANRINTGELFF. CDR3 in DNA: TGCGCCAGCAGCGCGAACAGGATTAACACCGGGGAGCTGTTTTTT.